The clone carrying this TCR beta chain was counted once. Its matching antigen is unknown. Profiled with immunoSEQ multiplex PCR; TCRdb holds only in-frame clones, not every one. The table includes approximately 64,000 clones, 83% detected once. This specimen belongs to a study of OX40 agonist ivuxolimab in advanced cancers. Study-wide results and limits: Researchers report that CD8+ T cells had, on average, more expanded clones than CD4+.

The CDR3 extends over 17 amino acids. Germline V gene data show CDR1 as LNHDA and CDR2 as SQIVND (reference sequence). The J segment lost 1 base and the V segment lost 3 bases, leaving 4 bases of the junction unmatched. This chain links TRBV19 with TRBJ2-6; TRBD1 agrees at 9 bases. The material was CD4+ or CD8+ T cells sorted from blood, obtained in a trial of the OX40 agonist ivuxolimab. The receptor comes from an adult with an advanced solid tumor such as melanoma, head and neck, liver or kidney cancer. CDR3 sequence: CASSMRTGVSGANVLTF. The CDR3 coding sequence is TGTGCCAGTAGTATGCGGACAGGGGTATCTGGGGCCAACGTCCTGACTTTC. The full variable domain, completed using reference TRBV19 and TRBJ2-6, is DGGITQSPKYLFRKEGQNVTLSCEQNLNHDAMYWYRQDPGQGLRLIYYSQIVNDFQKGDIAEGYSVSREKKESFPLTVTSAQKNPTAFYLCASSMRTGVSGANVLTFGAGSRLTVL.